This TCR beta chain was recorded in a study of cytomegalovirus exposure and HLA in healthy donors. A multiplex PCR was run with 60 Vbeta primers and 13 Jbeta primers. TCRdb's copy holds only in-frame clones and misses some; the assay was immunoSEQ multiplex PCR. Of about 130,000 clones in the sample, 65% to 80% were seen once. As concerns this clone: The antigen is undetermined.

Study findings and constraints: A previous analysis found most TCR beta V segments productive roughly 90% or roughly 30% of the time.

Germline CDR1 is ENHRY and CDR2 is SYGVKD. V lost 6 bases and J lost 0, with 8 bases in between. The length of the CDR3 is 13 residues. The chain recombines TRBV10-3 with TRBJ1-1; perhaps TRBD1 as D (6 bases). The sequence derives from a middle-aged woman in good health and CMV-seronegative. Sequencing input: PBMCs. This CDR3 is CAIRGHLNTEAFF. The CDR3 DNA reads as TGTGCCATCAGGGGACATCTGAACACTGAAGCTTTCTTT.